Presented here are 6 T cell receptor beta chains from one specimen sequenced in a study of T cell responses to AZD1222 COVID-19 vaccine (dated by TCRdb to the early 2020s). In light of the paper, this sample's time point label describes: about 28 days (+/-7) after the second vaccine dose. The library was built by means of the immunoSEQ multiplex PCR assay. TCRdb carries this immuneACCESS record with in-frame sequences only. Its versions omit some clonotypes, under half of them owing to an unresolved V gene in the studies checked, with the rest unexplained. The table for this sample lists 130,000 or so clones; approximately 80% of them were counted only once. The biggest ten clones account for about 27% of the sample. Sequencing was performed on peripheral blood, taken 28 days after the second AZD1222 dose. These TCRs come from an adult who received the AZD1222 COVID-19 vaccine.

This chain connects TRBV28 to TRBJ1-2; no firm D call. V was trimmed by 5 bases and J by 6 bases, leaving 7 bases between them. The length of the CDR3 is 11 residues. From germline, CDR1 is MDHEN and CDR2 SYDVKM. The CDR3 bases are TGTGCCAGCAGTCGGCGGGATGGCTACACCTTC. This translates into CASSRRDGYTF.

The chain employs TRBV11-2 and TRBJ1-6; D may be TRBD1 (5 bases). Trimming removed 4 bases from V and 7 bases from J, with 23 bases in between. Germline CDR1 reads SGHAT; CDR2 reads FQNNGV. The CDR3 length is 18 residues. For the CDR3, the DNA is TGTGCCAGCAGCTCCAGAGGGGTTTTAGGCATATGGAATTCACCCCTCCACTTT. Its translation: CASSSRGVLGIWNSPLHF.

The chain carries TRBV6-2 or TRBV6-3 and TRBJ2-7, with a tentative D call TRBD2 (6 bases). Germline V gives CDR1 MNHEY, CDR2 SVGEGT. The CDR3 runs 14 residues. The ends were cut back, 2 bases at V and 1 base at J, with 9 bases in the middle. Here the CDR3 DNA reads TGTGCCAGCAGTTACGGGAGGCTATCCTACGAGCAGTACTTC. Translated, it gives CASSYGRLSYEQYF.

This rearrangement joins TRBV7-9 to TRBJ2-5, with 15 nucleotides matching TRBD2. CDR3 size: 18 residues. From germline, CDR1 is SEHNR and CDR2 FQNEAQ (reference sequence). The V and J ends lost 4 bases and 4 bases, in that order; junction bases with no gene match: 10. The DNA of the CDR3 is TGTGCCAGCAGCTCGACCCCGGGACTAGCGGGGGGTGGAGAGACCCAGTACTTC. This sequence encodes CASSSTPGLAGGGETQYF.

This clone turned up a few times. The chain employs TRBV19 and TRBJ2-3; D tentatively fits TRBD1 or TRBD2 (6 bases each). The CDR3 is 15 residues long. Trimming removed 9 bases from V and 0 bases from J, with 16 bases in between. Germline V gene data show CDR1 as LNHDA and CDR2 as SQIVND (reference sequence). The DNA of the CDR3 is TGTGCCAGCCGGTTAGGGGGGCCTAGCACAGATACGCAGTATTTT. Its translation: CASRLGGPSTDTQYF.

This clone came up once. The CDR3 sequence is CASRPRGTGLLSSEQFF. The DNA for the CDR3 is TGTGCCAGCAGACCCAGGGGGACAGGGCTATTGAGCAGTGAGCAGTTCTTC. The V and J genes are TRBV7-2 and TRBJ2-1; 9 nucleotides agree with TRBD1. The junction had 18 bases not matched to a gene; V was cut back by 6 bases and J by 9 bases. Germline CDR1 reads SGHTA; CDR2 reads FQGNSA. The CDR3 loop spans 17 amino acids.